The 10 T cell receptor beta chains reported below all come from one sample, sequenced in a study of T cell responses to AZD1222 COVID-19 vaccine. Sequenced by immunoSEQ multiplex PCR; TCRdb stores in-frame clones only, minus some. Of fewer than 150,000 clones in the sample, approximately 93% are singletons; the top ten hold about 3.1%. Source: peripheral blood, taken on day 0 of AZD1222 vaccination. The receptor source for this set is an adult in good health.

This chain joins TRBV7-9 and TRBJ2-4; 10 nucleotides agree with TRBD1. With 5 bases clipped from V and 1 base from J, the junction kept 8 bases outside the gene matches. Germline CDR1 reads SEHNR; CDR2 reads FQNEAQ (reference sequence). This CDR3 spans 17 amino acids. CDR3 loop: CASSPTPGQGAKNIQYF. The DNA for the CDR3 is TGTGCCAGCAGCCCGACCCCGGGACAGGGGGCCAAAAACATTCAGTACTTC.

The J gene is TRBJ1-1, the V gene TRBV4-1; 9 bases fit TRBD1. The V segment lost 4 bases and the J segment 5 bases; nucleotides outside the gene matches: 8. The germline CDR1 and CDR2 sequences are MGHRA and YSYEKL. This CDR3 spans 15 amino acids. CDR3 sequence: CASSPRDRDRTEAFF. The DNA for the CDR3 is TGCGCCAGCAGCCCCCGGGACAGGGATCGGACTGAAGCTTTCTTT.

This sequence joins TRBV9 and TRBJ2-1; TRBD2 matches 8 bases. Germline V lookup: CDR1 SGDLS, CDR2 YYNGEE. V trimming: 0 bases; J trimming: 8 bases; junction bases outside the gene matches: 13. This CDR3 contains 17 residues. This chain's CDR3 is CASSVALREGIPDEQFF. The CDR3 nucleotides read TGTGCCAGCAGCGTAGCATTACGGGAGGGAATCCCGGATGAGCAGTTCTTC.

This clone was counted between two and nine times. The CDR3 loop is CSVVLLAGGRDTQYF. Here the CDR3 DNA reads TGCAGCGTTGTTTTACTAGCGGGAGGGCGAGATACGCAGTATTTT. The chain recombines TRBV29-1 with TRBJ2-3, with 13 bases that match TRBD2. After removal of 4 bases from V and 5 bases from J, the junction contained 6 bases not matched to a gene. The CDR3 runs to 15 residues. The germline gives CDR1 SQVTM, CDR2 ANQGSEA.

The V and J genes are TRBV12-3 or TRBV12-4 and TRBJ2-3; D remains ambiguous. Trimming left V 5 bases short and J 4 bases short, with 7 bases between. The CDR3 runs to 12 residues. This CDR3 reads CASSRGADTQYF. CDR3 DNA sequence: TGTGCCAGCAGTCGCGGTGCAGATACGCAGTATTTT.

This clone showed up just a few times. The genes are TRBV5-1 and TRBJ1-2; D ambiguous. Germline V gives CDR1 SGHRS, CDR2 YFSETQ. The V end lost 3 bases, the J end lost 1 base, and 19 bases lay between the germline ends. The CDR3 loop spans 17 amino acids. The CDR3 reads CASSSPEGYDFNYGYTF. CDR3 nucleotide sequence: TGCGCCAGCAGCTCCCCGGAGGGCTACGACTTTAACTATGGCTACACCTTC.

The chain is built from TRBV4-3 and TRBJ2-1, with D uncertain. Germline V gene sequence: CDR1 LGHNA, CDR2 YSLEER. Trimming removed 6 bases at V and 5 bases at J, with 14 bases between. The CDR3 totals 14 residues. The CDR3 nucleotides are TGCGCCAGCAGTCCTTTCTCTTCCCACAATGAGCAGTTCTTC. This sequence encodes CASSPFSSHNEQFF.

The chain uses TRBV28 and TRBJ2-7, with D possibly being TRBD1 or TRBD2 (6 bases each). CDR3 size: 17 residues. V was clipped by 2 bases and J by 4 bases, with 21 bases between them. Germline CDR1 is MDHEN and CDR2 is SYDVKM. As DNA, the CDR3 is TGTGCCAGCAGTTTAGCTACGGGGGCCTCCGGGGGATACGAGCAGTACTTC. As protein: CASSLATGASGGYEQYF.

The chain is built from TRBV11-2 and TRBJ2-1; D unclear. CDR1 SGHAT and CDR2 FQNNGV come from the germline V gene. This CDR3 has 13 amino acids. V shed 1 base and J shed 7 bases, with 8 bases lying between them. The CDR3 sequence: CASSLALTNEQFF. CDR3 sequence (DNA): TGTGCCAGCAGCTTAGCCCTTACGAATGAGCAGTTCTTC.

The table lists this clone with a count of one. This sequence joins TRBV27 and TRBJ1-4; D is perhaps TRBD1 (6 bases). CDR1 and CDR2 (germline): MNHEY, SMNVEV (reference sequence). This CDR3 has 14 amino acids. V was pared by 8 bases and J by 0 bases, with 10 bases between. The CDR3 region is CASGWTATNEKLFF. DNA of the CDR3: TGTGCCAGCGGATGGACAGCAACTAATGAAAAACTGTTTTTT.